The T cell receptor beta chain under discussion was sequenced for a study of cytomegalovirus exposure and HLA in healthy donors. V lost 5 bases, J lost 4 bases, and 3 bases stayed unmatched. The CDR3 is 13 amino acids. Germline CDR1 reads GTSNPN; CDR2 reads SVGIG (reference sequence). Produced via immunoSEQ multiplex PCR; TCRdb's table is partial and in-frame only. The profile shows approximately 170,000 clones, around 85% of them singletons. Study-wide findings and caveats: CMV antigen specificity was confirmed in vitro for three CMV-associated chains. According to a later analysis, TCR clusters from the first cohort tended to co-occur in the 110 or so validation repertoires.

This clone came up once. Its target is not known. Other DNA sequences within the sample encode an identical CDR3. This chain connects TRBV30 to TRBJ1-5; the match to TRBD1 covers 9 bases. Material for sequencing was PBMCs. The sequence was obtained from a man aged 25-45 years in good health and CMV-seropositive. In nucleotides, the CDR3 is TGTGCCTGGTCGGACAGGGGAAATCAGCCCCAGCATTTT. Protein sequence: CAWSDRGNQPQHF.